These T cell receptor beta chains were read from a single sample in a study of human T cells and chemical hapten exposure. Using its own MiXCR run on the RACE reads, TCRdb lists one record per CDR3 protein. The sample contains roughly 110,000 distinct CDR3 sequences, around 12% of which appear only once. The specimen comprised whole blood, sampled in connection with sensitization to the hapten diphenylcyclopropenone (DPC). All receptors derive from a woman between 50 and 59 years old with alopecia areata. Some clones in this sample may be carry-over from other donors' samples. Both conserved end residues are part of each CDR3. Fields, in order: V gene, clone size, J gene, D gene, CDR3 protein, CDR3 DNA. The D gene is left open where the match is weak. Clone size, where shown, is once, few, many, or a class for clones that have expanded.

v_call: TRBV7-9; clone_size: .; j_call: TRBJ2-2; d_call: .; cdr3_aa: CASSLVRDTGELFF; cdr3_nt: TGTGCCAGCAGCTTAGTTAGAGACACCGGGGAGCTGTTTTTT
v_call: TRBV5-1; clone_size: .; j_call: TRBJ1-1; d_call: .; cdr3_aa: CASRQGLDTEAFF; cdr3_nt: TGCGCCAGCAGGCAGGGGCTCGACACTGAAGCTTTCTTT
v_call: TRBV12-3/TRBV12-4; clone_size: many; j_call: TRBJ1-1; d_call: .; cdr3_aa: CASSLSDRNTEAFF; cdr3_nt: TGTGCCAGCAGCTTATCCGACAGGAACACTGAAGCTTTCTTT
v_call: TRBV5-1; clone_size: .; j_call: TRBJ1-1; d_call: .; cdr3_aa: CASSIGETVTNTEAFF; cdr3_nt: TGCGCCAGCAGTATTGGGGAGACCGTTACGAACACTGAAGCTTTCTTT
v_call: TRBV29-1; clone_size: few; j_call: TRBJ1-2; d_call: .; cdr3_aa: CSALTGADYGYTF; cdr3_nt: TGCAGCGCCCTGACGGGGGCAGACTATGGCTACACCTTC
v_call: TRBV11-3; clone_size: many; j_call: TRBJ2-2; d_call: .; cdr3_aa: CASSPLRGKYTGELFF; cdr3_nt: TGTGCCAGCAGCCCACTTCGTGGGAAATACACCGGGGAGCTGTTTTTT
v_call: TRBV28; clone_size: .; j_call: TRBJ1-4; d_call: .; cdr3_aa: CASTINEKLFF; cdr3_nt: TGTGCCAGCACCATTAATGAAAAACTGTTTTTT
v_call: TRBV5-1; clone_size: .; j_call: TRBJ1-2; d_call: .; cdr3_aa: CASSTRGSNYGYTF; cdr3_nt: TGCGCCAGCAGCACCCGAGGATCTAACTATGGCTACACCTTC
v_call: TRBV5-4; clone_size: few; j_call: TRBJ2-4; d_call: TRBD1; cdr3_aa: CASSLDRTGGRGAKNIQYF; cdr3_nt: TGTGCCAGCAGCTTGGACAGGACAGGGGGTAGAGGAGCCAAAAACATTCAGTACTTC
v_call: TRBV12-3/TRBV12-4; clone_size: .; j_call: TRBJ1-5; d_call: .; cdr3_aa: CASSPVPDQPQHF; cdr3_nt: TGTGCCAGCAGCCCAGTCCCCGATCAGCCCCAGCATTTT
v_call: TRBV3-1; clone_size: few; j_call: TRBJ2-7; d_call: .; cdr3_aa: CASSQAILSYEQYF; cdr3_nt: TGTGCCAGCAGCCAAGCCATCCTATCCTACGAGCAGTACTTC
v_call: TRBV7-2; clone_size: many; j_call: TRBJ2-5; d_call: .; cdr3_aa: CASSSDRQETQYF; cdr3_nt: TGTGCCAGCAGCTCAGATCGCCAAGAGACCCAGTACTTC
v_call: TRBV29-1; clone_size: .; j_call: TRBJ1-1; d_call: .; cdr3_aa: CSALDGVTEAFF; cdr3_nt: TGCAGCGCCCTGGACGGGGTAACTGAAGCTTTCTTT